This TCR beta chain was captured by sequencing in a study of regulatory T cells in long-lasting Graves disease. General study findings and limits: Persistent Graves' patients showed less TCR diversity than newly diagnosed patients showed.

Germline CDR1 SGHAT, CDR2 FQNNGV. V was clipped by 0 bases and J by 4 bases, with 10 bases between them. The CDR3 loop spans 14 amino acids. Time point defined: newly diagnosed GD, antithyroid drugs for less than 3 months. TCR sequences were obtained from RNA taken from PBMCs. Graves' disease diagnoses followed American Thyroid Association guidelines. Patient provenance is recorded as an endocrinology department in Xi'an, China. Building the TCR beta libraries relied on iRepertoire HTBI primers, and CDR3 regions underwent Arm-PCR. TCRdb re-called the multiplex PCR reads with MiXCR, one entry per CDR3 protein. The sample has 530,000 or so distinct CDR3 sequences, about 16% seen once. This clonotype was detected many times. Its antigen remains unidentified. The data also belong to a second study, concerning T cells in Graves' hyperthyroidism and ophthalmopathy. As reported in that work: The HTBI primer set drove a first-round RT-PCR of the TCR CDR3.

The clonotype originates from a man aged 18 to 29 with Graves disease. This chain links TRBV11-2 with TRBJ2-7; D is unresolved. The specimen was peripheral blood mononuclear cells (PBMCs), collected at new diagnosis, from a patient treated with antithyroid drugs. CDR3 nucleotide sequence: TGTGCCAGCAGCTTAGAAGCGCCTGGATACGAGCAGTACTTC. Translating it yields CASSLEAPGYEQYF.